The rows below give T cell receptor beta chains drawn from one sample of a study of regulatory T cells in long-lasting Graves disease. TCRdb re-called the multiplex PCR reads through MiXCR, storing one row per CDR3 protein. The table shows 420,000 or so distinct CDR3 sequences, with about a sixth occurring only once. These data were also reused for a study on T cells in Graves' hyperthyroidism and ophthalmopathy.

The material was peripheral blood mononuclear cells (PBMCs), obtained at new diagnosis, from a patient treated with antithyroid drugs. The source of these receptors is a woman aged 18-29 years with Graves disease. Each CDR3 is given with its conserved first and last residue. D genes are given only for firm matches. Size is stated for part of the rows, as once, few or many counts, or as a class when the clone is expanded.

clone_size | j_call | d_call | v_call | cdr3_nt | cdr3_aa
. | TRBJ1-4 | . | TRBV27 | TGTGCCAGCAGTTTTTCCCAGGCAACTAATGAAAAACTGTTTTTT | CASSFSQATNEKLFF
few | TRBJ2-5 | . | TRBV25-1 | TGTGCCAGCAGTGAATGGAGTGTGGAGACCCAGTACTTC | CASSEWSVETQYF
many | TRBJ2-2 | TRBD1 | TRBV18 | TGTGCCAGCTCACCGACAGGGCAAGCGGAGCTGTTTTTT | CASSPTGQAELFF
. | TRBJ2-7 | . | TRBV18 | TGTGCCAGCTCACTAGCGGTAGACCACTCCTACGAGCAGTACTTC | CASSLAVDHSYEQYF
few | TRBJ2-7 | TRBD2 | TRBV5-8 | TGTGCCAGCAGGGGGCGAATGGGACTAGCGGGAGTTGGTACCTACGAGCAGTACTTC | CASRGRMGLAGVGTYEQYF
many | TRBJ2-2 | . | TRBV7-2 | TGTGCCAGCAGCATGAGTACTAGCACCGGGGAGCTGTTTTTT | CASSMSTSTGELFF
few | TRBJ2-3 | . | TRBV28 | TGTGCCAGCAGTGTGCTGCAAGATACGCAGTATTTT | CASSVLQDTQYF
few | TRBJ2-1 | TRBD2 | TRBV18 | TGTGCCAGCTCACCAGACACAAGCGGGAGTCTCAATGAGCAGTTCTTC | CASSPDTSGSLNEQFF
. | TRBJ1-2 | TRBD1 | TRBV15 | TGTGCCTCAGGACAGGCAAACTATGGCTACACCTTC | CASGQANYGYTF
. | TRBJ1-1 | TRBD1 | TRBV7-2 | TGTGCCAGCAGCTTAGAGGGACAGCAGTCCACTGAAGCTTTCTTT | CASSLEGQQSTEAFF
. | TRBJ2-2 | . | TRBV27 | TGTGCCAGCAGTTCAACTCAGGGAACCGGGGAGCTGTTTTTT | CASSSTQGTGELFF
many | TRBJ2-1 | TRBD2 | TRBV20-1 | TGCAGTGCTAGAACCGAGACTAGCGGCTATAGCTCCTACAATGAGCAGTTCTTC | CSARTETSGYSSYNEQFF
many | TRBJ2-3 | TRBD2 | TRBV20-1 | TGCAGTGCTAGAGTTGCTAGCGGGCTCACAGATACGCAGTATTTT | CSARVASGLTDTQYF
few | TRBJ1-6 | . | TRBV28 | TGTGCCAGCAGGTCAGGACAGAAAAGCTCCTATAATTCACCCCTCCACTTT | CASRSGQKSSYNSPLHF
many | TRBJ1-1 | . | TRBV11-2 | TGTGCCAGCAGCCCCTCGGGCGGAGTCTTGAACACTGAAGCTTTCTTT | CASSPSGGVLNTEAFF
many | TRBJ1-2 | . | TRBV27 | TGTGCCAGCAGTTTATTCGGGGGGAACTATGGCTACACCTTC | CASSLFGGNYGYTF
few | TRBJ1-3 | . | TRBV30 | TGTGCCTGGTACAGTCTCCTCGGAAACACCATATATTTT | CAWYSLLGNTIYF
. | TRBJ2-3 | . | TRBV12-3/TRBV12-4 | TGTGCCAGCAGGTACCGGGATACGCAGTATTTT | CASRYRDTQYF
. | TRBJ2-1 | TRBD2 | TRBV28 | TGTGCCAGCAGACTCCCCGGACTAGGGGAAAGGTTCTTC | CASRLPGLGERFF
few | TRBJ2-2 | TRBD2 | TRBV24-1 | TGTGCCACCAGTGACCCTAGCGGGAGGAACACCGGGGAGCTGTTTTTT | CATSDPSGRNTGELFF
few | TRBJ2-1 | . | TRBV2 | TGTGCCAGCAGTGGCTCTGGATACAATGAGCAGTTCTTC | CASSGSGYNEQFF
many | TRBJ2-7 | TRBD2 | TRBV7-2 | TGTGCCAGCAGCTTAGGGCGGGGGTTTTCCTACGAGCAGTACTTC | CASSLGRGFSYEQYF
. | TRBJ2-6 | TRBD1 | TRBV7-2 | TGCGCCAGCAGCCTCCAGGGGGATGGGGCCAACGTCCCGACTTTC | CASSLQGDGANVPTF
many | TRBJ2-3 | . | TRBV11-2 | TGTGCCAGCAGCTTAGGTGGAGTAGCGCGGTGGGATACGCAGTATTTT | CASSLGGVARWDTQYF
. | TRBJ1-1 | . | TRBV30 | TGTGCCTGGCAAAACACGGGGACTGAAGCTTTCTTT | CAWQNTGTEAFF
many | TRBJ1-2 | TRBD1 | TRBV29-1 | TGCAGCGTTTTAGGGACAGACTATGGCTACACCTTC | CSVLGTDYGYTF
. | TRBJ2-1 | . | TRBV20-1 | TGCAGTGCTGCACGGAGGTTCGATGAGCAGTTCTTC | CSAARRFDEQFF
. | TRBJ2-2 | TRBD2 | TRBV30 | TGTGCCTGGACAACTAGCGGTTCCGGGGAGCTGTTTTTT | CAWTTSGSGELFF
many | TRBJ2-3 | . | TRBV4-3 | TGCGCCAGCAGCCAAGAGGGACGGGGTGGTGGGACGCAGTATTTT | CASSQEGRGGGTQYF
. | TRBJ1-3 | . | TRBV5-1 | TGCGCCAGCAGCGCTACCCTCAAGGATGGAGACACCATATATTTT | CASSATLKDGDTIYF
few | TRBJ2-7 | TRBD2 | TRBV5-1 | TGCGCCAGCAGCCAACGGAACGGACTAGCGGGAGTGGTTTACGAGCAGTACTTC | CASSQRNGLAGVVYEQYF
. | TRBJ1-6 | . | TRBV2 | TGTGCCAGCACTTCACAAGATTCACCCCTCCACTTT | CASTSQDSPLHF
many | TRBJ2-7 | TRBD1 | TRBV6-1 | TGTGCCAGTACGACAGGGGACGAGCAGTACTTC | CASTTGDEQYF
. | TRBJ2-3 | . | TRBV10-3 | TGTGCCATCAGTGGGGGGAGCAGCACAGATACGCAGTATTTT | CAISGGSSTDTQYF
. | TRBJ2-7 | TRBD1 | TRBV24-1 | TGTGCCACCAGTGATTTGCCAGGACAGGCCAGCGAGTTCGAGCAGTACTTC | CATSDLPGQASEFEQYF
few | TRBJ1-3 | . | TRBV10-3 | TGTGCCATCAGTGGGGTTGGAAGCTCTGGAAACACCATATATTTT | CAISGVGSSGNTIYF
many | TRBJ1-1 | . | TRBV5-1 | TGTGCCAGCAGCTTGGTTGATAGGACCTTGAACACTGAAGCTTTCTTT | CASSLVDRTLNTEAFF